This T cell receptor beta chain was captured in a study of shared clonotypes between healthy human individuals. Study-level background: Used for every donor were three CD4 naive, three CD4 memory, two CD8 naive and one CD8 memory plate. Study-level points and caveats: A reduction in generation probabilities was seen for non-shared clonotypes relative to those shared by all four donors. Tissues were not sampled, only blood, and their repertoires likely differ. The study drew on few donors, limiting represented genetic and exposure-history diversity.

With regard to this clone: The antigen is undetermined.

Terminally differentiated effector memory CD45RA+ cells were left out of the naive CD8 fraction, which was CD45RO-negative and positively selected for CCR7. Measured with immunoSEQ multiplex PCR; TCRdb has only the in-frame clones, and not every one. Here the sample spans over 800,000 clones, over 90% being singletons. Sequencing was carried out using naive CD8+ T cells sorted from blood. This sequence originates from a man aged 25 to 45 in good health.

The CDR3, as DNA: TGCGCCAGCAGCTTGCCCCCCGGAGGGCAGGAGTCCAATCAGCCCCAGCATTTT. Translation gives CASSLPPGGQESNQPQHF. V and J are TRBV5-1 and TRBJ1-5; unclear D gene. From germline, CDR1 is SGHRS and CDR2 YFSETQ. With 1 base removed from V and 3 bases from J, the gap between germline ends came to 20 bases. The CDR3 consists of 18 residues.